This is a list of T cell receptor beta chains from one sample in a study of shared clonotypes between healthy human individuals. Method: immunoSEQ multiplex PCR; TCRdb's copy keeps in-frame clones and lacks some. The data show about 2 million clones, with about 95% seen just once and 0.85% to 1.3% held by the top ten. The sequenced sample consisted of naive CD8+ T cells sorted from blood. The receptors come from a man younger than 30 in good health. CDR3s include the opening cysteine and the closing phenylalanine or tryptophan. D genes are given only for firm matches. Expanded clones get a size class; other rows say once, few or many, or leave the size out.

abundance: -
v_gene: TRBV5-4
d_gene: TRBD1
j_gene: TRBJ2-7
CDR3nt: TGTGCCAGCAGCCCCGGGACAGGGGCCTACGAGCAGTACTTC
CDR3aa: CASSPGTGAYEQYF

abundance: -
v_gene: TRBV25-1
d_gene: -
j_gene: TRBJ2-7
CDR3nt: TGTGCCAGCAGTGAGGGGGTTAGCGAGCAGTACTTC
CDR3aa: CASSEGVSEQYF

abundance: -
v_gene: TRBV27
d_gene: -
j_gene: TRBJ2-7
CDR3nt: TGTGCCAGCAGTTTATCGATGGGGGCCTCCTACGAGCAGTACTTC
CDR3aa: CASSLSMGASYEQYF

abundance: -
v_gene: TRBV4-1
d_gene: -
j_gene: TRBJ2-2
CDR3nt: TGCGCCAGCAGCCAACCGGCTACCGGGGAGCTGTTTTTT
CDR3aa: CASSQPATGELFF

abundance: -
v_gene: TRBV19
d_gene: -
j_gene: TRBJ1-2
CDR3nt: TGTGCCAGTAGTAATTTACGGGCAGCGGGAAAACCTAACTATGGCTACACCTTC
CDR3aa: CASSNLRAAGKPNYGYTF

abundance: once
v_gene: TRBV6-5
d_gene: TRBD2
j_gene: TRBJ2-2
CDR3nt: TGTGCCAGCAGTTACTCAGCGGGGGCGAACACCGGGGAGCTGTTTTTT
CDR3aa: CASSYSAGANTGELFF

abundance: -
v_gene: TRBV28
d_gene: -
j_gene: TRBJ2-7
CDR3nt: TGTGCCAGCAGTTTATCCGGGACACCCTACGAGCAGTACTTC
CDR3aa: CASSLSGTPYEQYF

abundance: -
v_gene: TRBV5-6
d_gene: -
j_gene: TRBJ2-3
CDR3nt: TGTGCCAGCAGCTTGGGGACTTTAGATACGCAGTATTTT
CDR3aa: CASSLGTLDTQYF

abundance: -
v_gene: TRBV7-2
d_gene: -
j_gene: TRBJ2-5
CDR3nt: TGTGCCAGCAGCTTAGGGGGCAGCCCGGCAGGGGAGACCCAGTACTTC
CDR3aa: CASSLGGSPAGETQYF

abundance: once
v_gene: TRBV25-1
d_gene: -
j_gene: TRBJ1-1
CDR3nt: TGTGCCAGCAGTCTACCGGGGGCTGAAGCTTTCTTT
CDR3aa: CASSLPGAEAFF

abundance: -
v_gene: TRBV19
d_gene: TRBD1
j_gene: TRBJ2-7
CDR3nt: TGTGCCAGTAGTACCCTCGTGACCGGGACAGGGGGTCACCTCAGCTCCTACGAGCAGTACTTC
CDR3aa: CASSTLVTGTGGHLSSYEQYF

abundance: -
v_gene: TRBV4-1
d_gene: -
j_gene: TRBJ1-2
CDR3nt: TGCGCCAGCAGCCACGGCACTAACTATGGCTACACCTTC
CDR3aa: CASSHGTNYGYTF

abundance: few
v_gene: TRBV7-2
d_gene: -
j_gene: TRBJ1-1
CDR3nt: TGTGCCAGCAGCTTAGTGGTAACAGGTCTCACAGCTTTCTTT
CDR3aa: CASSLVVTGLTAFF

abundance: -
v_gene: TRBV19
d_gene: TRBD2
j_gene: TRBJ2-7
CDR3nt: TGTGCCAGTAGTATAGTGGGACTAGCGGACGAGCAGTACTTC
CDR3aa: CASSIVGLADEQYF

abundance: -
v_gene: TRBV29-1
d_gene: TRBD2
j_gene: TRBJ2-5
CDR3nt: TGCAGCGTTGAAGTGTCGGGAGGGGTAGGGACCCAGTACTTC
CDR3aa: CSVEVSGGVGTQYF

abundance: -
v_gene: TRBV5-1
d_gene: -
j_gene: TRBJ2-7
CDR3nt: TGCGCCAGCAGCTTGGGGGGGTTCTACGAGCAGTACTTC
CDR3aa: CASSLGGFYEQYF

abundance: -
v_gene: TRBV7-5
d_gene: -
j_gene: TRBJ1-1
CDR3nt: TGTGCCAGAAGCTTGCGTTCTCCGGGTAAGAACACTGAAGCTTTCTTT
CDR3aa: CARSLRSPGKNTEAFF

abundance: -
v_gene: TRBV4-1
d_gene: TRBD1
j_gene: TRBJ1-1
CDR3nt: TGCGCCAGCAGCCGTACAGGGGAGAACACTGAAGCTTTCTTT
CDR3aa: CASSRTGENTEAFF